The T cell receptor (beta chain) described here comes from a study of shared clonotypes between healthy human individuals. In the study overall: Per-donor plates numbered three CD4 naive, three CD4 memory, two CD8 naive and one CD8 memory. The study's findings and limits: Even with large depth, rarefaction showed that sorted-subset sequencing was incomplete. In a few donors, around 4.8% of naive CD4 clonotypes appeared in common.

Assay used: immunoSEQ multiplex PCR; TCRdb lists only in-frame clones, some missing. This table has some 2,400,000 clones, more than 90% appearing once. On this clone: Its antigen is as yet unknown.

Germline CDR1 and CDR2: SGHRS and YFSETQ. V was clipped by 4 bases and J by 4 bases, with 15 bases between them. The CDR3 runs to 15 residues. J is TRBJ2-1 and V is TRBV5-1, with D possibly TRBD1 on 6 matching bases. Sequenced: naive CD4+ T cells sorted from blood. Subset denoted: CD45RA+ positively selected. The receptor's source is a man between 18 and 35 years old in good health. The CDR3 region is CASSQDSREYNEQFF. The CDR3 DNA reads as TGCGCCAGCAGCCAGGACAGTCGGGAATACAATGAGCAGTTCTTC.